The T cell receptor (beta chain) under discussion was sequenced for a study of CD8+ T cells in alopecia areata. On the study more broadly: Severity of treated patients was scored by affected scalp percentage. General study points: Tofacitinib significantly lowered scalp clonality and expanded CD8+ clones among the top 100.

V lost 4 bases, J lost 8 bases, and 12 bases lay in between. The CDR3 covers 14 residues. CDR1 and CDR2 (germline): SNHLY, FYNNEI. Noted treatment: oral pan-JAK inhibitor, 5-10 mg twice daily. It was cDNA, reverse transcribed from extracted RNA, that served as the sequencing template. Data came from immunoSEQ multiplex PCR; TCRdb stores just in-frame clones and leaves some out. The sample holds fewer than 250,000 clones; roughly 64% are singletons and the top ten take about 4%. This clone was found a few times. Its antigen is currently unknown. V gene TRBV2 combines with J gene TRBJ1-6; tentatively, D is TRBD1 (5 bases). The TCR was taken from a human donor with alopecia areata. The sequenced sample was CD4+ T cells sorted from blood, obtained at week 4, from a patient treated with tofacitinib. The CDR3 spells CASSVGDGYSPLHF. In DNA, the CDR3 is TGTGCCAGCAGTGTAGGGGACGGCTATTCACCCCTCCACTTT.